One sample yielded the 9 T cell receptor beta chains listed below, sequenced in a study of OX40 agonist ivuxolimab in advanced cancers. Using immunoSEQ multiplex PCR, the repertoire was profiled, and TCRdb retains in-frame clones only, with some absent. The repertoire consists of 80,000 to 100,000 clones, with around nine tenths occurring once and the leading ten covering about 0.8%. The sample consisted of CD4+ or CD8+ T cells sorted from blood, taken in a trial of the OX40 agonist ivuxolimab. These receptors originate from an adult with an advanced solid tumor such as melanoma, head and neck, liver or kidney cancer.

The V gene is TRBV29-1, the J gene TRBJ1-2; D gene uncertain. Trimming pared 4 bases from V and 1 base from J, leaving 7 bases between. This CDR3 contains 12 residues. Germline V CDR1 and CDR2: SQVTM, ANQGSEA. The CDR3 DNA is TGCAGCGTTGGGGGTCTTAACTATGGCTACACCTTC. It specifies CSVGGLNYGYTF.

V usage is TRBV5-1 and J usage is TRBJ2-5, with TRBD2 identical over 7 bases. The CDR3 is 15 amino acids. V was clipped by 4 bases and J by 5 bases; unmatched bases: 11. Germline V gene sequence: CDR1 SGHRS, CDR2 YFSETQ. The DNA for the CDR3 is TGCGCCAGCAGCGGGGGGAGGGCCAGGACGGAGACCCAGTACTTC. The encoded protein is CASSGGRARTETQYF.

J is TRBJ1-2 and V is TRBV30; D unresolved. The CDR3 sequence is 12 residues long. From germline, CDR1 is GTSNPN and CDR2 SVGIG (reference sequence). Deletions cut 1 base from V and 6 bases from J, with 9 bases between. The CDR3 bases are TGTGCCTGGAGTGGGGATAGGGATGGCTACACCTTC. This encodes CAWSGDRDGYTF.

The V gene is TRBV9, the J gene TRBJ2-5; 7 nucleotides align to TRBD1. This CDR3 is 15 amino acids long. Germline V gene sequence: CDR1 SGDLS, CDR2 YYNGEE. Trimming took 3 bases from V and 4 from J; bases not matched to a gene: 9. CDR3 nucleotide sequence: TGTGCCAGCAGCGCGACAGGGATTCTCTCAGAGACCCAGTACTTC. It is translated as CASSATGILSETQYF.

The gene calls are TRBV11-2 and TRBJ1-6, with a weak D call TRBD1 (6 bases). The CDR3 contains 13 residues. Germline assignment: CDR1 SGHAT and CDR2 FQNNGV. Trimming removed 3 bases at V and 10 bases at J, with 10 bases between. CDR3 DNA: TGTGCCAGCAGCTTCGGACAGCGCTCACCCCTCCACTTT. It codes for CASSFGQRSPLHF.

The chain links TRBV7-2 to TRBJ1-2, with D possibly matching TRBD1 (6 bases). The germline V gene has CDR1 SGHTA and CDR2 FQGNSA. Trimming stripped 1 base from V and 4 bases from J, with 10 bases between. The CDR3 is 14 residues long. The CDR3 DNA follows: TGTGCCAGCAGCTTAGGGCAGGGGCGCTATGGCTACACCTTC. Its protein is CASSLGQGRYGYTF.

The chain links TRBV14 to TRBJ2-7, with D perhaps assigned TRBD1 or TRBD2 (5 bases each). CDR1 and CDR2 (germline): SGHDN, FVKESK. The length of the CDR3 is 19 residues. V was pared by 3 bases and J by 3 bases, with 27 bases between. The CDR3 loop is CASSHRGLGLASPNYEQYV. CDR3 nucleotide sequence: TGTGCCAGCAGCCATCGGGGATTGGGGCTAGCCTCCCCTAACTACGAGCAGTACGTC.

J is TRBJ1-5 and V is TRBV2; 7 bases fit TRBD1. Trimming cost V 6 bases and J 7 bases; bases outside gene matches: 6. CDR1 is SNHLY and CDR2 is FYNNEI in the germline V gene. The CDR3 runs to 13 residues. The CDR3 DNA reads as TGTGCCAGCAGCGAGGGGGCCAACCAGCCCCAGCATTTT. This codes for CASSEGANQPQHF.

This clone has just a few counts. V is TRBV7-9 and J is TRBJ1-3; D call uncertain. The V gene lost 7 bases and the J gene lost 1 base, with 11 bases spanning the gap. The CDR3 has 14 amino acids. From germline, CDR1 is SEHNR and CDR2 FQNEAQ (reference sequence). This CDR3 reads CASNQDSSGNTIYF. The CDR3 coding sequence is TGTGCCAGCAACCAGGACTCTTCTGGAAACACCATATATTTT.